This T cell receptor beta chain was recovered during a study of blood T cell repertoires in COVID-19. Across the study: The origin of the acute and convalescent COVID-19 samples was the United States, Italy and Spain. T cells, B-cell-depleted T cells, or PBMCs provided the cDNA or gDNA that served as material.

Authors' analysis steps: Amplifying reference gene primers gave estimates of nucleated cell counts. Assay: immunoSEQ multiplex PCR; the TCRdb copy retains only in-frame clones and omits some. V, J and clone size were drawn from that table, and D and trimming were deduced from the DNA. The data contain fewer than 250,000 clones, around four fifths of them singletons. In this sample, this clone turned up a few times. This CDR3 spans 16 amino acids. Germline CDR1 and CDR2: SNHLY and FYNNEI. The junction had 12 bases not matched to a gene; V was cut back by 6 bases and J by 4 bases. Sequenced material: peripheral blood. This clonotype was sampled from an older woman with active or convalescent COVID-19. V usage is TRBV2 and J usage is TRBJ1-5, with 7 bases identical to TRBD1. CDR3 in DNA: TGTGCCAGCAGGCCAGGGACAGCGATCTTTAATCAGCCCCAGCATTTT. The encoded protein is CASRPGTAIFNQPQHF.